The rows below give T cell receptor beta chains drawn from one sample of a study of cytomegalovirus exposure and HLA in healthy donors. Method: immunoSEQ multiplex PCR; TCRdb's copy keeps in-frame clones and lacks some. The profile shows fewer than 250,000 clones, 70% to 85% of them singletons. Sequencing used PBMCs. The source of these receptors is a male donor in good health and CMV-seronegative. Each CDR3 is given with its conserved first and last residue. D genes are given only for firm matches. Expanded clones get a size class; other rows say once, few or many, or leave the size out.

cdr3_aa cdr3_nt clone_size v_call d_call j_call
CASSLFPGVEYTNEQFF TGTGCCAGCAGTTTATTTCCGGGAGTCGAATATACTAATGAGCAGTTCTTC few TRBV27 NA TRBJ2-1
CASSDGRGAANYGYTF TGTGCCAGCAGTGATGGCAGGGGGGCGGCTAACTATGGCTACACCTTC NA TRBV2 TRBD1 TRBJ1-2
CASSVGGGSTEAFF TGTGCCAGCAGCGTGGGAGGGGGGTCTACTGAAGCTTTCTTT NA TRBV9 NA TRBJ1-1
CASTRRGGSSGNTIYF TGTGCCAGCACCAGAAGGGGAGGGAGCTCTGGAAACACCATATATTTT NA TRBV28 NA TRBJ1-3
CASRGQGAVAGELFF TGTGCCAGCAGAGGACAGGGGGCGGTCGCCGGGGAGCTGTTTTTT NA TRBV6-1 TRBD1 TRBJ2-2
CASSEWAANEKLFF TGTGCCAGCAGTGAATGGGCCGCTAATGAAAAACTGTTTTTT once TRBV2 NA TRBJ1-4
CASSLGIGSGSADTQYF TGCGCCAGCAGCTTGGGTATCGGGAGCGGGAGTGCAGATACGCAGTATTTT NA TRBV5-1 TRBD2 TRBJ2-3
CASREPTGRSFF TGTGCCAGCAGAGAACCGACAGGGAGGTCTTTCTTT NA TRBV6-1 TRBD1 TRBJ1-1
CSVEGQGRGGYTF TGCAGCGTGGAGGGGCAGGGAAGGGGTGGCTACACCTTC NA TRBV29-1 NA TRBJ1-2
CASSLRAFGWETQYF TGTGCCAGCAGCTTACGAGCGTTTGGGTGGGAGACCCAGTACTTC few TRBV11-2 NA TRBJ2-5
CASRKGANEKLFF TGTGCCAGCAGGAAGGGGGCCAATGAAAAACTGTTTTTT NA TRBV28 TRBD1 TRBJ1-4
CASSVGLGRAEYEQYF TGTGCCAGCAGCGTAGGATTAGGGAGGGCCGAATACGAGCAGTACTTC few TRBV9 TRBD2 TRBJ2-7
CASSEGQVSYEQYF TGTGCCAGCAGTGAGGGACAGGTTTCCTACGAGCAGTACTTC NA TRBV2 TRBD1 TRBJ2-7
CASSATSGRVRFADTQYF TGTGCCAGCAGTGCGACTAGCGGGAGGGTGAGGTTCGCAGATACGCAGTATTTT few TRBV6-1 TRBD2 TRBJ2-3
CASSGSANYGYTF TGTGCCAGCTCAGGTAGCGCTAACTATGGCTACACCTTC few TRBV18 NA TRBJ1-2
CASSLGGTPQSHSEQFF TGCGCCAGCAGCTTGGGGGGGACTCCCCAATCCCATAGTGAGCAGTTCTTC NA TRBV5-1 NA TRBJ2-1
CASSCPGTGNEKLFF TGTGCCAGCAGCTGCCCGGGGACAGGGAATGAAAAACTGTTTTTT NA TRBV5-8 TRBD1 TRBJ1-4
CASSQEGNIQYF TGTGCCAGTAGCCAGGAAGGAAACATTCAGTACTTC many TRBV19 NA TRBJ2-4
CASSPRRGVSENIQYF TGTGCCAGCAGTCCCCGGCGCGGGGTCAGTGAAAACATTCAGTACTTC NA TRBV5-4 NA TRBJ2-4
CASSLFEPRSTGELFF TGTGCCAGCAGCTTGTTTGAGCCTAGGAGCACCGGGGAGCTGTTTTTT NA TRBV5-6 NA TRBJ2-2
CASRLTGGPSYGYTF TGTGCCAGCAGGCTAACAGGGGGGCCCTCCTATGGCTACACCTTC few TRBV6-5 TRBD1 TRBJ1-2
CASRGGGYTF TGTGCCAGTAGAGGCGGTGGCTACACCTTC NA TRBV19 NA TRBJ1-2
CASSLTVPVAGGHHGELFF TGTGCCAGCAGCTTAACTGTCCCTGTAGCGGGAGGGCACCACGGGGAGCTGTTTTTT NA TRBV7-3 TRBD2 TRBJ2-2
CASSRTGLGETQYF TGTGCTAGCAGCCGAACAGGGCTTGGAGAGACCCAGTACTTC NA TRBV7-7 NA TRBJ2-5
CAISDRVGTEAFF TGTGCCATCAGTGACAGGGTCGGCACTGAAGCTTTCTTT NA TRBV10-3 NA TRBJ1-1
CATSREGGLYEQYF TGTGCCACCAGCAGAGAAGGAGGGCTCTACGAGCAGTACTTC NA TRBV15 NA TRBJ2-7
CASSLVSGFEQYF TGCGCCAGCAGCTTGGTCTCCGGGTTCGAGCAGTACTTC NA TRBV5-1 NA TRBJ2-7
CASSISAGGSSGELFF TGCGCCAGCTCTATCTCGGCGGGAGGGTCGTCCGGGGAGCTGTTTTTT NA TRBV5-1 TRBD2 TRBJ2-2
CASIAGTSGSYEQYF TGTGCCAGCATCGCCGGGACTAGCGGCTCCTACGAGCAGTACTTC NA TRBV7-8 TRBD2 TRBJ2-7
CASSYRDRGHEQYF TGTGCCAGCAGCTACCGGGACAGGGGACACGAGCAGTACTTC NA TRBV7-9 TRBD1 TRBJ2-7
CASSPPLQGARGGYTF TGTGCCAGCTCACCACCGTTACAGGGGGCTAGGGGTGGCTACACCTTC few TRBV18 TRBD1 TRBJ1-2
CASSHPKGTSGSMGETQYF TGTGCCAGCAGCCATCCCAAAGGGACTAGCGGGAGCATGGGAGAGACCCAGTACTTC once TRBV4-2 TRBD2 TRBJ2-5
CASSLAGADPKNIQYF TGCGCCAGCAGCCTTGCAGGGGCTGATCCCAAAAACATTCAGTACTTC once TRBV5-1 NA TRBJ2-4
CASSVTGTGDYEQYF TGTGCCAGCAGTGTTACCGGGACAGGGGATTACGAGCAGTACTTC NA TRBV6-1 TRBD1 TRBJ2-7
CASSLGQGETQYF TGTGCCAGCAGCTTGGGGCAGGGGGAGACCCAGTACTTC NA TRBV5-6 NA TRBJ2-5
CASSVATGSDTQYF TGTGCCAGCAGCGTAGCTACAGGGTCAGATACGCAGTATTTT NA TRBV9 NA TRBJ2-3
CASSFGAVTPDTQYF TGTGCCAGCAGCTTTGGAGCTGTAACGCCAGATACGCAGTATTTT NA TRBV7-9 NA TRBJ2-3
CASSSRGNRYEQYF TGTGCCAGCAGTTCCCGCGGAAACCGCTACGAGCAGTACTTC NA TRBV27 NA TRBJ2-7
CAWSVTGYYEQYF TGTGCCTGGAGTGTGACAGGTTACTACGAGCAGTACTTC NA TRBV30 NA TRBJ2-7
CAWRSDRDTEAFF TGTGCCTGGCGATCCGACAGGGACACTGAAGCTTTCTTT NA TRBV30 TRBD1 TRBJ1-1